This T cell receptor beta chain was sequenced in a study of blood T cell repertoires in COVID-19. The table came from immunoSEQ multiplex PCR; TCRdb's copy has only in-frame clones and leaves some out. The data contain about 220,000 clones, roughly 88% of them seen just once; the ten biggest clones take up approximately 10%. The CDR3 covers 15 residues. CDR1 is SGHRS, CDR2 YFSETQ, per germline. Deletions cut 3 bases from V and 8 bases from J, with 18 bases between. The chain recombines TRBV5-1 with TRBJ2-1; D is perhaps TRBD1 (7 bases). The sample was peripheral blood. This clonotype was obtained from a man aged 45-60 years with active or convalescent COVID-19. The CDR3 sequence is CASSWTTGVADEQFF. The CDR3 region has the DNA TGCGCCAGCAGCTGGACTACAGGGGTTGCGGATGAGCAGTTCTTC.